Below are 10 T cell receptor beta chains sequenced from a single sample in a study of technical replicates of blood from several donors (dated by TCRdb to the late 2010s). The receptor library was made with the immunoSEQ multiplex PCR assay. What TCRdb holds here is the immuneACCESS table cut down to in-frame rearrangements. Part of the clones is not present; checked against another copy, under half of the missing clones reflect an unresolved V gene, and the others are unexplained. The sample table holds under 80,000 clones, of which 85% to 95% were seen once. About 0.26% of the sample rests with the top ten. The sample taken for sequencing was T cells isolated from PBMCs. These receptors originate from a human donor in good health.

The chain employs TRBV7-2 and TRBJ1-6, with a weak D call TRBD1 (6 bases). Trimming removed 1 base from V and 6 bases from J, with 10 bases in between. Germline V CDR1 and CDR2: SGHTA, FQGNSA. This CDR3 contains 15 residues. The chain's CDR3 is CASSLEARGNSPLHF. CDR3 nucleotide sequence: TGTGCCAGCAGCTTAGAGGCCAGGGGTAATTCACCCCTCCACTTT.

CDR3 sequence: CASSSPGQGSEKLFF. The DNA of the CDR3 is TGTGCCAGCAGCTCCCCGGGACAGGGTAGTGAAAAACTGTTTTTT. This sequence joins TRBV11-3 and TRBJ1-4; 9 nucleotides line up with TRBD1. Germline trimming cut 4 bases from V and 7 bases from J; bases unmatched to any gene: 7. The CDR3 loop spans 15 amino acids. Germline lookup yields CDR1 SGHNT and CDR2 YENEEA.

The CDR3 sequence is CASRDTDGYTF. In DNA, the CDR3 is TGTGCCAGCAGAGATACTGATGGCTACACCTTC. The chain combines TRBV7-6 with TRBJ1-2; D gene unclear. From germline, CDR1 is SGHVS and CDR2 FNYEAQ. Deletions cut 6 bases from V and 6 bases from J, with 8 bases between. This CDR3 spans 11 amino acids.

The rearrangement uses TRBV5-1 and TRBJ2-7; TRBD2 matches 8 bases. J was trimmed by 0 bases and V by 0 bases; bases with no gene match: 5. Germline loops: CDR1 SGHRS, CDR2 YFSETQ. The CDR3 runs to 16 residues. The CDR3 DNA follows: TGCGCCAGCAGCTTGGATATCGGGAGGGCCTCCTACGAGCAGTACTTC. This gives the protein CASSLDIGRASYEQYF.

The chain recombines TRBV10-3 with TRBJ2-3, with 16 bases aligning to TRBD2. This CDR3 is built from 13 residues. Germline trimming cut 5 bases from V and 13 bases from J; bases unmatched to any gene: 3. Germline loops: CDR1 ENHRY, CDR2 SYGVKD. The CDR3 loop is CAISYGTSGGEYF. The DNA for the CDR3 is TGTGCCATCAGTTACGGGACTAGCGGGGGGGAGTATTTT.

The rearrangement joins TRBV27 to TRBJ2-7, with 10 bases identical to TRBD1. Germline V gives CDR1 MNHEY, CDR2 SMNVEV (reference sequence). Trimming at V came to 2 bases and at J to 6 bases, leaving 4 bases not matched to a gene. The length of the CDR3 is 14 residues. The CDR3 loop is CASSLLTGGFEQYF. The CDR3, as DNA: TGTGCCAGCAGTTTACTGACAGGGGGCTTCGAGCAGTACTTC.

The V and J genes are TRBV28 and TRBJ1-2; possibly TRBD1 for D (6 bases). Germline assignment: CDR1 MDHEN and CDR2 SYDVKM. This CDR3 comprises 17 residues. With 4 bases removed from V and 2 bases from J, the gap between germline ends came to 20 bases. As DNA, the CDR3 is TGTGCCAGCAGTTACTTACTTGGGCAGGGGCGAAACTATGGCTACACCTTC. Its protein is CASSYLLGQGRNYGYTF.

This sequence joins TRBV20-1 and TRBJ2-5; unclear D gene. Trimming took off 3 bases at V and 1 base at J, with 3 bases between the two ends. The CDR3 runs 11 residues. CDR1 is DFQATT, CDR2 SNEGSKA, per germline (reference sequence). Here the CDR3 reads CSARAQETQYF. The CDR3 region has the DNA TGCAGTGCTAGGGCCCAAGAGACCCAGTACTTC.

The chain has TRBV28 and TRBJ2-1, with 7 bases aligning to TRBD1. Trimming at V came to 6 bases and at J to 0 bases, leaving 5 bases not matched to a gene. CDR1 is MDHEN, CDR2 SYDVKM, per germline. This CDR3 comprises 15 residues. The CDR3 nucleotides are TGTGCCAGCAGCACAGGGGATGGCTCCTACAATGAGCAGTTCTTC. Its translation is CASSTGDGSYNEQFF.

This sequence joins TRBV5-3 and TRBJ2-2, with D maybe TRBD1 (6 bases). TRBV5-3 is reported as an ORF; its role is uncertain. Trimming removed 5 bases at V and 5 bases at J, with 19 bases between. This CDR3 contains 16 residues. The CDR3 sequence is CARRTETGSWTGELFF. In nucleotides, the CDR3 is TGTGCCAGAAGGACTGAAACAGGGTCTTGGACCGGGGAGCTGTTTTTT.